This section outlines one TCR beta chain sequence together with its context. This CDR3 is built from 15 residues. Germline-derived CDR1 and CDR2 are SQVTM and ANQGSEA. This specimen comes from a study of PD-1 blockade in classical Hodgkin lymphoma. Generated by immunoSEQ multiplex PCR, the TCRdb table keeps only in-frame clones and is missing some. The repertoire has some 48,000 clones, 70% to 80% of them found once; the top ten carry roughly a fifth. Noted time point: cycle 4 day 1 (C4D1), after 6 weeks of nivolumab. After autologous stem cell transplantation all patients relapsed, and prior brentuximab vedotin exposure differed between cohorts.

The source is a human donor with classical Hodgkin lymphoma. This sample comprised peripheral blood mononuclear cells (PBMCs), obtained before the fourth cycle of nivolumab. This chain connects TRBV29-1 to TRBJ2-5, with D perhaps matching TRBD1 (6 bases). The end of the DNA fits TRBJ2-7 better, so the J call may be wrong. CDR3: CSVEDVQGTSYEQYF. In nucleotides, the CDR3 is TGCAGCGTTGAAGATGTGCAGGGGACCTCCTACGAGCAGTACTTC.